This passage covers 19 T cell receptor beta chains from one sample sequenced in a study of blood T cell repertoires in COVID-19. Method: immunoSEQ multiplex PCR; TCRdb's copy keeps in-frame clones and lacks some. The sample has about 380,000 clones, 88% seen once. Sequencing was carried out using PBMCs or T cells enriched from blood (not recorded which). These receptors were obtained from a woman under 30 who had recovered from COVID-19.

The rearrangement joins TRBV7-9 to TRBJ1-2, with D possibly matching TRBD1 (5 bases). V dropped 4 bases and J dropped 3 bases, with 12 bases sitting between them. This CDR3 is built from 14 residues. Germline values: CDR1 SEHNR, CDR2 FQNEAQ (reference sequence). CDR3 protein: CASSSDMGYYGYTF. CDR3 bases: TGTGCCAGCAGCTCGGACATGGGGTACTATGGCTACACCTTC.

The rearrangement joins TRBV24-1 to TRBJ2-1; D unclear. Between the trimmed V and J ends, which lost 7 bases and 5 bases, there was a span of 11 bases. The CDR3 sequence is 13 residues long. CDR1 and CDR2 (germline): KGHDR, SFDVKD. CDR3 in DNA: TGTGCCACCAGGGAAAGCGCCGACAATGAGCAGTTCTTC. Protein sequence: CATRESADNEQFF.

This chain uses TRBV6-4 with TRBJ1-1; TRBD1 agrees at 8 bases. This CDR3 has 13 residues. Per germline, CDR1 MRHNA and CDR2 SNTAGT. V lost 1 base, J lost 8 bases, and 3 bases stayed unmatched. The CDR3 is CASSDWAGGEAFF. In DNA form, the CDR3 reads TGTGCCAGCAGTGACTGGGCAGGGGGCGAAGCTTTCTTT.

V is TRBV7-2 and J is TRBJ1-5, with no clear D. The CDR3 runs 15 residues. V was clipped by 4 bases and J by 1 base, with 11 bases between them. CDR1 and CDR2 (germline): SGHTA, FQGNSA. CDR3 sequence: CASSSQRGSNQPQHF. In DNA, the CDR3 is TGTGCCAGCAGCTCCCAGCGTGGGAGCAATCAGCCCCAGCATTTT.

V and J are TRBV4-3 and TRBJ1-6, with TRBD1 matching 9 bases. The CDR3 runs to 15 residues. CDR1 LGHNA and CDR2 YSLEER come from the germline V gene. After removal of 4 bases from V and 7 bases from J, the junction contained 5 bases not matched to a gene. The CDR3 is CASSLGTGPNSPLHF. In DNA form, the CDR3 reads TGCGCCAGCAGCCTCGGGACAGGGCCGAATTCACCCCTCCACTTT.

In this sample, this clone turned up once. V usage is TRBV4-2 and J usage is TRBJ2-1, with D maybe TRBD2 (6 bases). V lost 4 bases to trimming and J lost 4 bases, with 11 bases between them. The CDR3 contains 14 residues. Germline CDR1 LGHNA, CDR2 YNFKEQ. CDR3 in amino acids: CASSPTGVYNEQFF. In nucleotides, the CDR3 is TGTGCCAGCAGCCCGACGGGGGTTTACAATGAGCAGTTCTTC.

This chain uses TRBV7-3 with TRBJ2-2, with D possibly matching TRBD1 (6 bases). Germline values: CDR1 SGHTA, CDR2 FQGTGA. V lost 5 bases and J lost 1, with 11 bases in between. The CDR3 is made up of 15 amino acids. CDR3 sequence: CASSRDRRNTGELFF. The CDR3 DNA is TGTGCCAGCAGCCGTGACAGGCGGAACACCGGGGAGCTGTTTTTT.

The chain employs TRBV4-1 and TRBJ2-1; TRBD2 is a possible D gene (6 bases). Germline V CDR1 and CDR2: MGHRA, YSYEKL. The germline V and J ends were trimmed by 5 bases and 2 bases, with 19 bases remaining between them. The CDR3 extends over 17 amino acids. CDR3 loop: CASSGPRGEGAYNEQFF. CDR3 in DNA: TGCGCCAGCAGCGGGCCTCGCGGGGAAGGGGCCTACAATGAGCAGTTCTTC.

This chain links TRBV19 with TRBJ2-1; TRBD2 matches at 9 bases. J was trimmed by 3 bases and V by 9 bases; bases with no gene match: 6. The germline V gene encodes CDR1 LNHDA and CDR2 SQIVND (reference sequence). The CDR3 runs to 14 residues. CDR3 DNA sequence: TGTGCCAGCACAGCGGGGGGAGACTACAATGAGCAGTTCTTC. It yields the protein CASTAGGDYNEQFF.

In nucleotides, the CDR3 is TGTGCCAGCAGTTACTCGGAGCATAGCAATCAGCCCCAGCATTTT. This gives the protein CASSYSEHSNQPQHF. The genes are TRBV6-5 and TRBJ1-5; D unresolved. Trimming pared 0 bases from V and 0 bases from J, leaving 6 bases between. From germline, CDR1 is MNHEY and CDR2 SVGAGI. The length of the CDR3 is 15 residues.

The rearrangement joins TRBV7-6 to TRBJ2-7, with 10 bases identical to TRBD2. In germline, CDR1 is SGHVS, CDR2 FNYEAQ. V was clipped by 5 bases and J by 6 bases; unmatched bases: 4. The CDR3 covers 13 residues. The CDR3 spells CASSRSGGLEQYF. The DNA of the CDR3 is TGTGCCAGCAGCCGTAGCGGGGGGCTCGAGCAGTACTTC.

The chain uses TRBV4-3 and TRBJ2-2; possibly TRBD1 for D (5 bases). Trimming shortened V by 0 bases and J by 7 bases, and 9 bases separated the two germline ends. This CDR3 is 14 amino acids long. Germline values: CDR1 LGHNA, CDR2 YSLEER. This CDR3 is CASSQDKGDGELFF. The CDR3 nucleotides are TGCGCCAGCAGCCAAGATAAAGGGGACGGGGAGCTGTTTTTT.

This chain joins TRBV4-3 and TRBJ1-2, with a tentative D call TRBD1 (5 bases). Germline V gives CDR1 LGHNA, CDR2 YSLEER. Trimming left V 4 bases short and J 6 bases short, with 15 bases between. The CDR3 length is 14 residues. The CDR3 sequence is CASSPLEGRHGYTF. CDR3 DNA sequence: TGCGCCAGCAGCCCACTGGAGGGGAGGCATGGCTACACCTTC.

The chain employs TRBV11-1 and TRBJ1-1; D is unclear. Between the trimmed V and J ends, which lost 2 bases and 0 bases, there was a span of 7 bases. CDR3 length: 14 amino acids. The germline CDR1 and CDR2 sequences are SGHAT and FQDESV (reference sequence). Here the CDR3 DNA reads TGTGCCAGCAGCTTAACCAGAATGAACACTGAAGCTTTCTTT. Its protein is CASSLTRMNTEAFF.

The V and J genes are TRBV4-1 and TRBJ1-2, with 7 bases matching TRBD1. This CDR3 contains 17 residues. Trimming cost V 4 bases and J 8 bases; bases outside gene matches: 19. The germline gives CDR1 MGHRA, CDR2 YSYEKL. The CDR3 is CASSPSIYRDSQGGYTF. The CDR3 DNA reads TGCGCCAGCAGCCCTTCGATTTATCGGGACAGTCAGGGCGGCTACACCTTC.

The CDR3 sequence: CASSDDEAMTGRHTEAFF. DNA for the CDR3: TGTGCCAGCAGCGATGATGAAGCCATGACAGGACGGCACACTGAAGCTTTCTTT. The V and J genes are TRBV3-1 (or the pseudogene TRBV3-2) and TRBJ1-1; possibly TRBD1 for D (6 bases). Looked up from germline, CDR1 is LGHDT and CDR2 is YNNKEL (reference sequence). The germline V and J ends were trimmed by 5 bases and 3 bases, with 25 bases remaining between them. CDR3 length: 18 amino acids.

The chain joins TRBV4-3 to TRBJ2-7; D is possibly TRBD1 (6 bases). Germline V CDR1 and CDR2: LGHNA, YSLEER. The CDR3 contains 18 residues. V lost 0 bases and J 3 bases, leaving 21 bases between the germline ends. Written as DNA, the CDR3 is TGCGCCAGCAGCCAAGAAGGCCCCATGAGGCAGGGGCTCTACGAGCAGTACTTC. It codes for CASSQEGPMRQGLYEQYF.

The rearrangement joins TRBV10-3 to TRBJ2-7; TRBD1 aligns across 9 bases. The CDR3 has 14 residues. Germline V CDR1 and CDR2: ENHRY, SYGVKD. J gave up 3 bases and V 6 bases, and 6 bases lay outside the gene matches. CDR3 sequence reads: CAIRPGQGNYEQYF. The CDR3, as DNA: TGTGCCATCAGGCCTGGACAGGGGAACTACGAGCAGTACTTC.

This clone was recorded once. The junction differs from germline at one of its ends, possibly a read error. The chain combines TRBV7-3 with TRBJ1-1, with D possibly TRBD1 on 6 matching bases. Germline V gene lookup returns CDR1 SGHTA and CDR2 FQGTGA. This CDR3 spans 14 amino acids. The CDR3 loop is CASRLTGSSPEAFF. Here the CDR3 DNA reads TGTGCCAGCAGGTTAACAGGGAGTTCCCCTGAAGCTTTCTTT.